This T cell receptor beta chain was sequenced in a study of blood T cell repertoires in COVID-19. Turning to the study itself: Acute and convalescent COVID-19 specimens originated in the United States, Italy and Spain. Sources were T cells, B-cell-depleted T cells, or PBMCs; the material itself was cDNA or gDNA.

Original processing notes: Scientists estimated how many nucleated cells there were by amplifying reference gene primers. Measured with immunoSEQ multiplex PCR; TCRdb has only the in-frame clones, and not every one. V and J calls plus clone size are reproduced from that table; the DNA served to infer D and trimming. This sample has around 310,000 clones, with approximately 88% found just once. The CDR3 loop spans 15 amino acids. With V trimmed by 0 bases and J by 7 bases, 3 bases remained unmatched. Germline V CDR1 and CDR2: SGDLS, YYNGEE. This rearrangement joins TRBV9 to TRBJ2-1; TRBD2 agrees at 11 bases. The source is a woman in her forties or fifties with active or convalescent COVID-19. Sequencing was performed on peripheral blood. CDR3 coding DNA: TGTGCCAGCAGCGTAGATCCTAGCGGGAGGAATGAGCAGTTCTTC. Residues: CASSVDPSGRNEQFF.